Presented here are 32 T cell receptor beta chains from one specimen sequenced in a study of Ad26.COV2.S vaccination and SARS-CoV-2 variants. Measured with immunoSEQ multiplex PCR; TCRdb has only the in-frame clones, and not every one. This table has hundreds of thousands of clones, roughly 91% appearing once. The treatment here: roughly 19 received Ad26.COV2.S at low or high dose, single or two shots; 5 received placebo; per-sample allocation not given. Sampling took place 63 days after the first vaccine or placebo injection. This specimen consisted of peripheral blood, obtained in a trial of Ad26.COV2.S vaccine versus placebo. Receptor source: a person between 18 and 65 years old who received the Ad26.COV2.S COVID-19 vaccine or a placebo.

This clone is a singleton in its sample. The chain uses TRBV23-1 and TRBJ2-2, with 8 bases identical to TRBD2. TRBV23-1 is flagged as an ORF with uncertain function. Trimming cost V 4 bases and J 7 bases; bases outside gene matches: 14. The CDR3 runs to 17 residues. The CDR3 protein is CASSRPKGGRPVGELFF. CDR3 nucleotide sequence: TGCGCCAGCAGTCGCCCCAAGGGCGGGAGGCCGGTCGGGGAGCTGTTTTTT.

In its sample, this clone was seen once. V gene TRBV27 combines with J gene TRBJ1-2; D call uncertain. The length of the CDR3 is 14 residues. V lost 5 bases and J 8 bases, leaving 18 bases between the germline ends. Per germline, CDR1 MNHEY and CDR2 SMNVEV (reference sequence). The CDR3 spells CASSTPTGVGGYTF. The CDR3 coding sequence is TGTGCCAGCAGTACCCCTACTGGGGTAGGCGGCTACACCTTC.

The chain recombines TRBV7-2 with TRBJ2-1; 9 bases agree with TRBD2. Germline CDR1 SGHTA, CDR2 FQGNSA. CDR3 length: 17 residues. Trimming cost V 2 bases and J 4 bases; bases outside gene matches: 9. The CDR3 protein is CASSLNFAGGRYNEQFF. Written as DNA, the CDR3 is TGTGCCAGCAGCTTAAATTTTGCGGGGGGGCGGTACAATGAGCAGTTCTTC.

This chain uses TRBV29-1 with TRBJ1-1; D call uncertain. In germline, CDR1 is SQVTM, CDR2 ANQGSEA. The CDR3 contains 14 residues. With 0 bases removed from V and 1 base from J, the gap between germline ends came to 9 bases. CDR3 amino acids: CSVEEGFQNTEAFF. The CDR3 coding sequence is TGCAGCGTTGAAGAAGGGTTCCAGAACACTGAAGCTTTCTTT.

The chain employs TRBV5-1 and TRBJ1-2; perhaps TRBD1 as D (5 bases). Trimming shortened V by 6 bases and J by 2 bases, and 8 bases separated the two germline ends. Germline V gives CDR1 SGHRS, CDR2 YFSETQ. The CDR3 contains 12 residues. The CDR3 sequence is CASTEGNYGYTF. Here the CDR3 DNA reads TGCGCCAGCACCGAGGGGAACTATGGCTACACCTTC. The whole variable domain, remainder taken from reference TRBV5-1 and TRBJ1-2, is KAGVTQTPRYLIKTRGQQVTLSCSPISGHRSVSWYQQTPGQGLQFLFEYFSETQRNKGNFPGRFSGRQFSNSRSEMNVSTLELGDSALYLCASTEGNYGYTFGSGTRLTVV.

The rearrangement joins TRBV5-6 to TRBJ1-2, with 8 bases aligning to TRBD1. The J segment lost 4 bases and the V segment lost 0 bases, leaving 8 bases of the junction unmatched. Germline V CDR1 and CDR2: SGHDT, YYEEEE. The CDR3 covers 16 residues. The CDR3 here is CASSLGNDRGSYGYTF. DNA for the CDR3: TGTGCCAGCAGCTTGGGGAATGACAGGGGATCCTATGGCTACACCTTC.

This clone was seen ten or more times. DNA of the CDR3: TGTGCCAGTAGGGGCACAGGGGCCTGGGCGCCCCTCCACTTT. Translation: CASRGTGAWAPLHF. The V and J genes are TRBV19 and TRBJ1-6; TRBD1 agrees at 7 bases. The CDR3 sequence is 14 residues long. The J segment lost 13 bases and the V segment lost 6 bases, leaving 12 bases of the junction unmatched. Germline V lookup: CDR1 LNHDA, CDR2 SQIVND (reference sequence).

V gene TRBV27 combines with J gene TRBJ1-6; D not certain. Trimming stripped 2 bases from V and 11 bases from J, with 10 bases between. Germline lookup yields CDR1 MNHEY and CDR2 SMNVEV (reference sequence). This CDR3 comprises 13 residues. The CDR3 region is CASSLAGSPPLHF. The CDR3 DNA reads TGTGCCAGCAGTTTAGCGGGTTCCCCACCCCTCCACTTT.

The V call is TRBV5-4, the J call TRBJ2-2; the D gene could be TRBD1 or TRBD2 (6 bases each). This CDR3 comprises 15 residues. CDR1 and CDR2 from the germline V gene are SGHNT and YYREEE (reference sequence). V lost 3 bases and J lost 0, with 9 bases in between. DNA of the CDR3: TGTGCCAGCAGCTCGGGGGCATCGAACACCGGGGAGCTGTTTTTT. This gives the protein CASSSGASNTGELFF.

The genes are TRBV27 and TRBJ2-5; D possibly corresponds to TRBD1 (5 bases). Trimming removed 3 bases at V and 2 bases at J, with 13 bases between. This CDR3 has 15 residues. Germline V gene data show CDR1 as MNHEY and CDR2 as SMNVEV (reference sequence). CDR3 residues: CASSFSVTEQETQYF. DNA for the CDR3: TGTGCCAGCAGTTTTTCGGTGACAGAGCAAGAGACCCAGTACTTC.

The CDR3 DNA is TGTGCCACCAGCATCTCTCGGCAGGGGGATCAGCCCCAGCATTTT. This codes for CATSISRQGDQPQHF. V gene TRBV15 combines with J gene TRBJ1-5, with 7 bases identical to TRBD1. The J segment lost 5 bases and the V segment lost 4 bases, leaving 8 bases of the junction unmatched. Per the germline V gene, CDR1 is LNHNV and CDR2 is YYDKDF (reference sequence). The CDR3 extends over 15 amino acids.

The chain employs TRBV30 and TRBJ2-1; 13 nucleotides align to TRBD2. The CDR3 totals 13 residues. The J segment lost 15 bases and the V segment lost 2 bases, leaving 7 bases of the junction unmatched. Germline CDR1 and CDR2: GTSNPN and SVGIG (reference sequence). CDR3 sequence: CAWSTGTSGNRFF. Here the CDR3 DNA reads TGTGCCTGGAGTACGGGGACTAGCGGGAATCGGTTCTTC.

Turning to this clone: The junction departs from germline at one end; a sequencing error may be responsible. J is TRBJ1-2 and V is TRBV7-2, with TRBD1 matching over 9 bases. Germline V gene lookup returns CDR1 SGHTA and CDR2 FQGNSA. The CDR3 runs 12 residues. CDR3 nucleotides: TGTGCCAGCAGCTTATTACAGGGGGCGCCAGGTTTC. Its translation is CASSLLQGAPGF.

The chain is built from TRBV6-5 and TRBJ2-7; 9 bases are a match to TRBD1. This CDR3 comprises 14 residues. Germline V gene sequence: CDR1 MNHEY, CDR2 SVGAGI. J lost 2 bases, V lost 5 bases, and 4 bases had no gene match. CDR3 nucleotides: TGTGCCAGCAGTCGGGACAGGGTAACCTACGAGCAGTACTTC. Its protein is CASSRDRVTYEQYF.

The chain carries TRBV20-1 and TRBJ2-3; no firm D call. V dropped 1 base and J dropped 4 bases, with 3 bases sitting between them. This CDR3 has 11 residues. Germline lookup yields CDR1 DFQATT and CDR2 SNEGSKA (reference sequence). The DNA for the CDR3 is TGCAGTGCTAGAGTAGCAGATACGCAGTATTTT. This codes for CSARVADTQYF.

This chain joins TRBV19 and TRBJ2-1, with D possibly called TRBD1 or TRBD2 (5 bases each). The V end was cut by 5 bases, the J end by 1 base, with 12 bases between. The CDR3 contains 15 residues. CDR1 and CDR2 from the germline V gene are LNHDA and SQIVND (reference sequence). DNA for the CDR3: TGTGCCAGTAGTTTCCAGGGAGATTCCTACAATGAGCAGTTCTTC. Amino acid sequence: CASSFQGDSYNEQFF.

The V and J genes are TRBV7-3 and TRBJ2-1, with D uncertain. Trimming pared 4 bases from V and 5 bases from J, leaving 15 bases between. This CDR3 has 15 amino acids. Looked up from germline, CDR1 is SGHTA and CDR2 is FQGTGA. CDR3 DNA sequence: TGTGCCAGCAGCTCCCCCTACGGTCGGGACAATGAGCAGTTCTTC. Its translation is CASSSPYGRDNEQFF.

The CDR3 nucleotides are TGTGCCAGCAGTTTAGGGACAGGGTACACTGAAGCTTTCTTT. Protein product: CASSLGTGYTEAFF. V usage is TRBV27 and J usage is TRBJ1-1, with 9 bases aligning to TRBD1. CDR3 length: 14 residues. V shed 2 bases, J shed 3 bases, and the junction held 1 base outside the gene matches. CDR1 is MNHEY and CDR2 is SMNVEV in the germline V gene (reference sequence).

This chain links TRBV5-1 with TRBJ1-3, with D perhaps matching TRBD1 (6 bases). Trimming took 4 bases from V and 4 from J, leaving 18 bases between them. The CDR3 contains 16 residues. In germline, CDR1 is SGHRS, CDR2 YFSETQ. The CDR3 protein is CASSPAPGAEGNTIYF. The CDR3 bases are TGCGCCAGCAGCCCGGCCCCAGGGGCGGAAGGAAACACCATATATTTT. Complete variable domain (other parts from reference TRBV5-1 and TRBJ1-3): KAGVTQTPRYLIKTRGQQVTLSCSPISGHRSVSWYQQTPGQGLQFLFEYFSETQRNKGNFPGRFSGRQFSNSRSEMNVSTLELGDSALYLCASSPAPGAEGNTIYFGEGSWLTVV.

The chain joins TRBV2 to TRBJ1-2; 7 bases line up with TRBD1. J was trimmed by 8 bases and V by 0 bases; bases with no gene match: 15. The CDR3 contains 17 residues. Germline loops: CDR1 SNHLY, CDR2 FYNNEI. The chain's CDR3 is CASSEAGKDRARRGYTF. The CDR3 nucleotides read TGTGCCAGCAGTGAAGCGGGTAAAGACAGGGCCCGACGAGGCTACACCTTC.

The genes are TRBV28 and TRBJ1-1; TRBD1 aligns across 7 bases. Germline loops: CDR1 MDHEN, CDR2 SYDVKM. With V trimmed by 5 bases and J by 1 base, 7 bases remained unmatched. The CDR3 is made up of 15 amino acids. This CDR3 is CASSGETGRNTEAFF. The DNA of the CDR3 is TGTGCCAGCAGTGGGGAGACAGGGCGGAACACTGAAGCTTTCTTT.

This clone has more than one count but fewer than ten. The V and J genes are TRBV7-9 and TRBJ1-5; D not certain. The length of the CDR3 is 15 residues. Per germline, CDR1 SEHNR and CDR2 FQNEAQ (reference sequence). Trimming pared 1 base from V and 2 bases from J, leaving 9 bases between. In DNA form, the CDR3 reads TGTGCCAGCAGCTTAGAAGGGATAGGCAATCAGCCCCAGCATTTT. Protein: CASSLEGIGNQPQHF.

The chain employs TRBV15 and TRBJ1-5; 7 bases map to TRBD1. V shed 2 bases and J 6 bases; nucleotides not matched to a gene: 10. The CDR3 sequence is 16 residues long. Germline CDR1 reads LNHNV; CDR2 reads YYDKDF (reference sequence). The CDR3 sequence: CATSRRPRDSGQPQHF. The DNA for the CDR3 is TGTGCCACCAGCAGACGTCCTAGGGACAGTGGTCAGCCCCAGCATTTT.

This chain links TRBV14 with TRBJ2-7; D is uncertain. The germline V and J ends were trimmed by 0 bases and 3 bases, with 0 bases remaining between them. Germline V gene sequence: CDR1 SGHDN, CDR2 FVKESK. The CDR3 runs to 11 residues. CDR3 sequence (DNA): TGTGCCAGCAGCCAAGACTACGAGCAGTACTTC. Protein product: CASSQDYEQYF.

This clone was counted only a few times. The chain recombines TRBV6-1 with TRBJ1-6; weak D call: TRBD1 (5 bases). Germline V gene data show CDR1 as MNHNS and CDR2 as SASEGT. Trimming shortened V by 3 bases and J by 3 bases, and 9 bases separated the two germline ends. The CDR3 consists of 15 residues. Written as DNA, the CDR3 is TGTGCCAGCAGTGAGGGGGGAAACTATAATTCACCCCTCCACTTT. Translation: CASSEGGNYNSPLHF.

The chain carries TRBV7-9 and TRBJ1-2, with D perhaps matching TRBD1 (5 bases). CDR1 and CDR2 from the germline V gene are SEHNR and FQNEAQ (reference sequence). CDR3 length equals 16 residues. Trimming stripped 5 bases from V and 0 bases from J, with 16 bases between. Here the CDR3 reads CASSLSRDRANYGYTF. The CDR3 DNA sequence: TGTGCCAGCAGCCTCTCCCGGGACCGAGCTAACTATGGCTACACCTTC.

The chain combines TRBV7-8 with TRBJ2-7; TRBD1 agrees at 10 bases. The CDR3 has 14 residues. The trim removed 5 bases at V and 5 bases at J, leaving 6 bases unmatched. Looked up from germline, CDR1 is SGHVS and CDR2 is FQNEAQ. For the CDR3, the DNA is TGTGCCAGCAGCCGCGGGACAGGGGACCACGAGCAGTACTTC. Protein: CASSRGTGDHEQYF.

The V and J genes are TRBV5-6 and TRBJ2-7; 14 bases are a match to TRBD2. The CDR3 has 15 amino acids. V shed 5 bases, J shed 4 bases, and the junction held 5 bases outside the gene matches. Germline CDR1 SGHDT, CDR2 YYEEEE. The CDR3 DNA follows: TGTGCCAGCAGTTTTCGGACTAGCGGGAGGTACGAGCAGTACTTC. Translation gives CASSFRTSGRYEQYF.

The chain employs TRBV6-2 or TRBV6-3 and TRBJ2-7; 10 bases are shared with TRBD2. Germline V gives CDR1 MNHEY, CDR2 SVGEGT. The V gene end was trimmed by 5 bases and the J gene end by 2 bases; junction bases not matched to a gene: 9. The CDR3 runs 16 residues. The CDR3 protein is CASSPARTSGTYEQYF. CDR3 bases: TGTGCCAGCAGTCCAGCCCGGACTAGCGGAACCTACGAGCAGTACTTC.

V is TRBV5-4 and J is TRBJ2-7; maybe TRBD2 (5 bases). This CDR3 contains 15 residues. V was shortened by 2 bases and J by 2 bases, with 14 bases between the two germline ends. Germline values: CDR1 SGHNT, CDR2 YYREEE (reference sequence). The CDR3 DNA follows: TGTGCCAGCAGCTTTGAGGGAGACGTTACCTACGAGCAGTACTTC. Protein sequence: CASSFEGDVTYEQYF. Filled out from reference TRBV5-4 and TRBJ2-7, the complete variable domain reads ETGVTQSPTHLIKTRGQQVTLRCSSQSGHNTVSWYQQALGQGPQFIFQYYREEENGRGNFPPRFSGLQFPNYSSELNVNALELDDSALYLCASSFEGDVTYEQYFGPGTRLTVT.

The CDR3 sequence is CASTRIGGVYGYTF. The CDR3 DNA reads TGTGCCAGCACAAGGATAGGGGGCGTCTATGGCTACACCTTC. The chain employs TRBV28 and TRBJ1-2, with TRBD1 matching 7 bases. This CDR3 has 14 amino acids. Germline CDR1 reads MDHEN; CDR2 reads SYDVKM. Losses at the gene ends were 7 bases for V and 4 bases for J; bases not matched to a gene: 9.

This chain uses TRBV4-3 with TRBJ2-1; TRBD2 agrees at 7 bases. Losses at the gene ends were 0 bases for V and 5 bases for J; bases not matched to a gene: 19. CDR1 and CDR2 from the germline V gene are LGHNA and YSLEER. The CDR3 totals 20 residues. The CDR3 protein is CASSQESAASGSLKNNEQFF. CDR3 sequence (DNA): TGCGCCAGCAGCCAAGAGTCGGCCGCTAGCGGATCACTCAAAAACAATGAGCAGTTCTTC.